The present TCR beta chain was sequenced within a study of T cell repertoires in cytomegalovirus infection. As for the study in general: CMV infection plus the matching HLA type was flagged by public TCR beta signatures.

A single record per CDR3 protein comes from TCRdb applying MiXCR to the reads. This table holds approximately 470,000 distinct CDR3 sequences, approximately 40% found once. Between the trimmed V and J ends, which lost 1 base and 12 bases, there was a span of 16 bases. The germline CDR1 and CDR2 sequences are SGHVS and FQNEAQ. The CDR3 contains 14 residues. Note on this clonotype: What it binds is unknown.

The sequence was collected from a human donor in good health (CMV status not recorded). Some clones in this sample may be carry-over from other donors' samples. Material: cultured PBMCs, obtained from culture after CMV antigen stimulation. This rearrangement joins TRBV7-8 to TRBJ2-1; D might be TRBD1 (5 bases). The CDR3 sequence: CASSLVQGPLGQFF. Here the CDR3 DNA reads TGTGCCAGCAGCTTAGTGCAGGGCCCTTTGGGGCAGTTCTTC.